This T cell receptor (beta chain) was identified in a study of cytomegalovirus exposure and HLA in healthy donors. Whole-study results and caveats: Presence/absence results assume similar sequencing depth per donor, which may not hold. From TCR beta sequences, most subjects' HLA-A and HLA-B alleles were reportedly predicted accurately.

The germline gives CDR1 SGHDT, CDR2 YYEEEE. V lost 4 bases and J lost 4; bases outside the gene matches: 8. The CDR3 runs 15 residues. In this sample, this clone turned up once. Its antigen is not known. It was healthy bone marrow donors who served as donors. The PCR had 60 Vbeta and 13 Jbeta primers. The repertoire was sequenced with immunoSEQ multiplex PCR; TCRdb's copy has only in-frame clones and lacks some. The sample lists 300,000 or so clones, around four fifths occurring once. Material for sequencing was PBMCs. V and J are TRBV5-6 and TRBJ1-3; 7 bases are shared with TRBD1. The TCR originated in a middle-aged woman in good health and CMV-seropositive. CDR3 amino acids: CASSHQGGEGNTIYF. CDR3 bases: TGTGCCAGCAGCCATCAGGGGGGCGAAGGAAACACCATATATTTT.